This TCR beta chain originates from a study of blood T cell repertoires in COVID-19. Study information: Some COVID-19 samples were acute and others convalescent; all came from the United States, Italy and Spain. Sample material is recorded as cDNA or gDNA derived from T cells, B-cell-depleted T cells, or PBMCs.

In the source study's methods: By means of reference gene primer amplification, nucleated cell counts were estimated. Clones were sequenced by immunoSEQ multiplex PCR, and TCRdb holds only the in-frame ones, with some missing. The V and J calls and clone size come from that table; D and trimming were worked out from the DNA. This table holds 150,000 to 170,000 clones, around 84% found once. V gave up 7 bases and J gave up 0 bases; unmatched junction bases: 4. The CDR3 is made up of 14 amino acids. Germline CDR1 and CDR2: MNHEY and SVGAGI. Seattle's enrolled individuals joined amid active infection and were then monitored longitudinally.

This TCR was sampled from a woman aged 55-69 years with COVID-19, enrolled during active disease. The chain joins TRBV6-5 to TRBJ2-3; the match to TRBD1 covers 7 bases. Sequencing was performed on peripheral blood. The CDR3 loop reads CASKTQGSTDTQYF. DNA of the CDR3: TGTGCCAGCAAGACACAGGGGAGCACAGATACGCAGTATTTT.